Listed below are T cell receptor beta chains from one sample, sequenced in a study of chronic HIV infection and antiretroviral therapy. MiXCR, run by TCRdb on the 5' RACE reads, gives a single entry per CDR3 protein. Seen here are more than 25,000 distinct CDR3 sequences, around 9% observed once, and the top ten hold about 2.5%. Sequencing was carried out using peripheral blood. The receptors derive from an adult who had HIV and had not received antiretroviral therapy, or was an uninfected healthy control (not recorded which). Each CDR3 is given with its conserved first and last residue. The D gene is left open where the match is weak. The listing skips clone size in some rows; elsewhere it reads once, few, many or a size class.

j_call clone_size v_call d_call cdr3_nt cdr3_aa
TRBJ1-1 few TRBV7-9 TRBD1 TGTGCCAGCAGCTCAAGGGGTTCAGGGGGCACTGAAGCTTTCTTT CASSSRGSGGTEAFF
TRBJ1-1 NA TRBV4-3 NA TGCGCCAGCAGCCAGTTTCGGGGGACTGAAGCTTTCTTT CASSQFRGTEAFF
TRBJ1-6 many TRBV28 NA TGTGCCAGCAGTATAAATCAGGGCAGTTCACCCCTCCACTTT CASSINQGSSPLHF
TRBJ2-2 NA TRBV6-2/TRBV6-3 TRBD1 TGTGCCAGCAGTTACGAGCAGGGGGTTATGACCGGGGAGCTGTTTTTT CASSYEQGVMTGELFF
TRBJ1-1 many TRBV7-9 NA TGTGCCAGCAGCTTATGGCAGAACACTGAAGCTTTCTTT CASSLWQNTEAFF
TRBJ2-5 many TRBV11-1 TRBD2 TGTGCCAGCAGCCATCGAGCCCCTAGCGGAGAAGAGACCCAGTACTTC CASSHRAPSGEETQYF
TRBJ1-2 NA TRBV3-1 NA TGTGCCAGCAGCCCGAACGACGGGCGGGGCTACACCTTC CASSPNDGRGYTF
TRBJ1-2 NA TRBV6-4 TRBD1 TGTGCCAGCAGCAAGGGACAGGGGATGGTTGGCTACACCTTC CASSKGQGMVGYTF
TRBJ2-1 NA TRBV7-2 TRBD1 TGTGCCAGCAGCACCCGACAGGGGGCGCGAGATGAGCAGTTCTTC CASSTRQGARDEQFF
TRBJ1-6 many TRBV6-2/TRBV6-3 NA TGTGCCAGCACTCGAGATAACTCCTATAATTCACCCCTCCACTTT CASTRDNSYNSPLHF
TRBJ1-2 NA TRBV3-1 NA TGTGCCAGCAGCCAAGATGTGTTGGGGCGCGAGTATGAAACGTATGGCTACACCTTC CASSQDVLGREYETYGYTF
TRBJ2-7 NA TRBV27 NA TGTGCCAGCAGTAACCTCTACGAGCAGTACTTC CASSNLYEQYF
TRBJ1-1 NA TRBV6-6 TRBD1 TGTGCCAGCAGGCGGGACAGGGGATCGGACACTGAAGCTTTCTTT CASRRDRGSDTEAFF
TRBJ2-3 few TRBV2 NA TGTGCCAGCAACCGGGATACGCGGGATACGCAGTATTTT CASNRDTRDTQYF
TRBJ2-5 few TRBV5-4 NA TGTGCCAGCAGTCCCGGTCCGACTCAGGGGACCCAGTACTTC CASSPGPTQGTQYF
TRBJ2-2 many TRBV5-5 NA TGTGCCAGCAGCTTATTCGGTCCCGCCGGGGAGCTGTTTTTT CASSLFGPAGELFF
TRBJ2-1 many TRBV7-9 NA TGTGCCAGCAGCTTATTGAGGGGCGGAGCCTACAATGAGCAGTTCTTC CASSLLRGGAYNEQFF
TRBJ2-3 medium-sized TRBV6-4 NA TGTGCCAGCAGTGACTCGCCAGGGGGCACAGATACGCAGTATTTT CASSDSPGGTDTQYF
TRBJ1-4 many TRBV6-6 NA TGTGCCAGCAGTGACACAGGGAATTTAGAAAAACTGTTTTTT CASSDTGNLEKLFF
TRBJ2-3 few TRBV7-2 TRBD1 TGTGCCAGCCGACAGGGTCTGGATACGTATTTT CASRQGLDTYF
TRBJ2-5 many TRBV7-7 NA TGTGCCAGCAGCTTAGGGCCCAGGGAGGTCGAGACCCAGTACTTC CASSLGPREVETQYF
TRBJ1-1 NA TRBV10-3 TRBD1 TGTGCCACCACGTTTCCGGGACAGAGTAACACTGAAGCTTTCTTT CATTFPGQSNTEAFF
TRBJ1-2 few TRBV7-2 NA TGTGCCAGCAGCTTACAGAACTATGGCTACACCTTC CASSLQNYGYTF
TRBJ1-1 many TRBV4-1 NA TGCGCCAGCAGCTCCCGGGGACACGCTGAAGCTTTCTTT CASSSRGHAEAFF
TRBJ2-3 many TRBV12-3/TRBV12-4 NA TGTGCCAGCAGTTCCCGTATCAGGGGTACGCAGTATTTT CASSSRIRGTQYF
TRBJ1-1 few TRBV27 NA TGTGCCAGCAGTTTATCGTCAAGCGGGAACACTGAAGCTTTCTTT CASSLSSSGNTEAFF
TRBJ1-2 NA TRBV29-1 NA NA CSVGPGTYGDTF
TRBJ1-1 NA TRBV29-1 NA TGCAGCGTTGAAGAGCGCGCAGGGAGGGTGACTGAAGCTTTCTTT CSVEERAGRVTEAFF
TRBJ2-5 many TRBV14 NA TGTGCCAGCAGCACCATTTTACCACAGGGAGGAGAGACCCAGTACTTC CASSTILPQGGETQYF
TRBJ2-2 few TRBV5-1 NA TGCGCCAGCAGCTTGGGCCAGGGGATAGCCGGGGAGCTGTTTTTT CASSLGQGIAGELFF
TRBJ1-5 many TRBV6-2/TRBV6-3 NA TGTGCCAGCAGCCCACTCCCTCAGCCCCAGCATTTT CASSPLPQPQHF
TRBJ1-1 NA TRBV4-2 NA TGTGCCAGCAGCCAAGTGTTGGGGGACCTGAACACTGAAGCTTTCTTT CASSQVLGDLNTEAFF
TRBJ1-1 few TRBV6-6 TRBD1 TGTGCCAGCAGTTACCTGGGACAGGAAGCTTTCTTT CASSYLGQEAFF
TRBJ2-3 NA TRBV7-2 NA TGTGCCAGCAGATTGGACGGCACAGATACGCAGTATTTT CASRLDGTDTQYF
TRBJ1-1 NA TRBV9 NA TGTGCCAGCAGCGTAAATCCAGAACTGAACACTGAAGCTTTCTTT CASSVNPELNTEAFF
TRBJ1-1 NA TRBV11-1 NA TGTGCCAGCAGCGTCGGGCGGACGGGCACTGAAGCTTTCTTT CASSVGRTGTEAFF
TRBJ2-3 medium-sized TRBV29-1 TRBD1 TGCAGCATAAGGACAGGGAGCACAGATACGCAGTATTTT CSIRTGSTDTQYF
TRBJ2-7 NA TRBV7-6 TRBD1 TGTGCCAGCAGCCCCAGACAGGGGCCCTACGAGCAGTACTTC CASSPRQGPYEQYF
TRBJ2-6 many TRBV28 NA TGTGCCAGCAGCCCCCCCCTGCAGTCTGGGGCCAACGTCCTGACTTTC CASSPPLQSGANVLTF
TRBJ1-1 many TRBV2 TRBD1 TGTGCCAGCACCCTGGACAGGGCGAACACTGAAGCTTTCTTT CASTLDRANTEAFF
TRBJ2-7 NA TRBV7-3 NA TGTGCCAGCAGCTTAACTGGGGGCAGCTCCTACGAGCAGTACTTC CASSLTGGSSYEQYF
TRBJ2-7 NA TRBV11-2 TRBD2 TGTGCCAGCAGTTCCTCCGGGACTAGTTTCTACGAGCAGTACTTC CASSSSGTSFYEQYF
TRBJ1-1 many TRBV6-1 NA TGTGCCAGCAGCTCGACAGGTACCGGTGAAGCTTTCTTT CASSSTGTGEAFF
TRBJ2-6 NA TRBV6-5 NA TGTGCCAGCAGGCGGACGGGATCCTCTGGGGCCAACGTCCTGACTTTC CASRRTGSSGANVLTF
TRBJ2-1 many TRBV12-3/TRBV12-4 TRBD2 TGTGCCAGCAGTTTCGGTAGCGGGGGGCACAGTCCTCCTTACAATGAGCAGTTCTTC CASSFGSGGHSPPYNEQFF
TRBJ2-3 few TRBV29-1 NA TGCAGCGCAATGCCGAGCTCCACTAGCACAGATACGCAGTATTTT CSAMPSSTSTDTQYF
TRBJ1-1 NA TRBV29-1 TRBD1 TGCAGCGTCACAGGGGAGAGATCGGGAAGCACTGAAGCTTTCTTT CSVTGERSGSTEAFF